A single TCR beta chain is shown here with its context. What this receptor recognizes is not known. The sample holds no much larger clone one base away, and base qualities are not on file. From the cysteine up to the phenylalanine, the CDR3 has a length of 15 residues. Just CDR3 DNA is preserved here, 45 bases in frame from base 1. Trimming accounts for 5 bases at V and 6 bases at J, while the number of junction bases matched to no gene is 10. Sequences PRHDT (CDR1) and FYEKMQ (CDR2) are obtained from the germline V gene (reference sequence). This entry belongs to a study of naive and memory T cell subsets (dated by TCRdb to between 2016 and 2019). Notes on the research overall: An open-source, UMI-based TCR alpha and beta sequencing pipeline was applied to sorted naive and memory peripheral blood T cell subsets. RNA was DNase-treated and reverse transcribed with TCR constant-region primers, mostly using SuperScript III. The functional CMV T cell responses agreed completely with IgG serology results. Here is what the overall study found, with its caveats: Each clonotype was defined as a single alpha or beta chain sequence rather than as a paired alpha/beta receptor. After error correction, only a single occurrence was seen for over 95% of naive TCR sequences, so much steeper abundance distributions were produced than in memory subsets. In both CD4 and CD8 cells, going from naive through CM, EM and EMRA, the Gini index went up while Shannon and inverse Simpson diversity went down. The repertoire findings for the naive and memory subsets could not be validated, as no ground truth was available. RNA-based TCR counts may be affected by expression changes linked to T cell activation and differentiation. TCR abundance followed a power law with an exponent that was different for naive and memory subsets but consistent across the three individuals. A few larger clonotypes were found in naive repertoires, especially CD8, and these larger clonotypes were possibly memory cells re-expressing CD45RA.

Libraries were prepared through UMI-ligation and nested PCR. The beta constant-region primer consisted of an equimolar mixture of two oligonucleotides that together covered TRBC1 and TRBC2. Four rounds of PCR, combining the SP2 primer with nested alpha and beta constant-region primers, were used to amplify the ligated cDNA. A single-stranded oligonucleotide carrying the SP2 primer and a 12-nucleotide UMI was ligated to the 3' end of the cDNA by T4 RNA ligase 1. The ligation reaction was kept at 16 degrees C for about 18-25 hours. To avoid over-amplification, PCR2 was usually performed as a SYBR Green qPCR and halted once a predetermined threshold was reached. Agencourt AMPure XP magnetic beads were used for all purifications after the first. Libraries were quantified by Qubit and checked on a TapeStation, with a main peak expected near 650 bp. Pooled libraries were sequenced on an Illumina MiSeq with v2 2x251 paired-end kits, typically giving roughly 0.95-2 million reads per sample. Each sample's library went into the pool at roughly 4 nM, and roughly 4.5-8% PhiX was added to help with cluster recognition. Processing in the source paper ran as follows. V and J genes were assigned to Demultiplexor-processed FASTQ reads by Decombinator through tag matching, with a single base-pair mismatch being allowed. Collapsinator relied on UMIs to fix sequencing errors as well as frequency errors caused by PCR heterogeneity. CDR3Translator translated TCRs and extracted CDR3s from the conserved cysteine to the FGXG phenylalanine, flagging non-productive sequences. Repertoires were subsampled to equal numbers of UMI-defined TCRs before Gini, Shannon entropy and inverse Simpson indices were calculated. Power-law fits to clonotype abundance distributions were performed by maximum likelihood within the linear range. On one naive CD8 sample, the pipeline and MIGEC gave similar UMI counts, unique TCR numbers and clonal distributions. One analysis removed from the naive repertoire any naive TCRs that were also present in any memory subset from the same donor. A set of several thousand CMV-associated CDR3 sequences, compiled from VDJdb and a published dataset, was used to search the repertoires. TCRdb passed the public sequencing reads through fastp at Q25 and MiXCR, retaining productive beta sequences. Every CDR3 protein is listed once, alongside the most common genes and DNA of its rows. TCRdb's processing, not the study's, gives the V and J calls here. In all, the sample holds 120,000 to 150,000 distinct CDR3 sequences, and over 20% of those were seen once. Around 0.097% of the sample rests with the top ten.

From the second PCR step onward, the TCR alpha chain libraries and the TCR beta chain libraries were amplified separately. To determine each donor's CMV status, fresh PBMCs were stimulated overnight with CMV viral lysate, and IFNgamma production from CD4+ T cells was then assessed. Using Miltenyi beads, CD4 T cells were first positively selected, and CD8 T cells were then positively selected from the CD4-negative fraction. After staining for CD3, CD4, CD8, CD45RA, CD27 and a live/dead dye, cells were sorted on a BD Aria II into four subsets based on CD45RA and CD27. A few healthy volunteers provided blood, and each donor's sample was split into CD4 and CD8 T cells and then further divided into four differentiation subsets. Roughly 120 ml of peripheral blood was collected from each donor, and PBMC were isolated by Ficoll-Paque PLUS density-gradient centrifugation. Sorted cells were lysed in RLT buffer, and RNA was extracted with a Qiagen RNeasy kit and stored at -80°C.

The rearranged segments are TRBV13 and TRBJ2-7, and TRBD1 matches 10 of the central bases. The receptor's source is a human donor in good health. Sequencing was carried out using naive CD4+ T cells from blood. The cell subset or site label for this specimen denotes: naive T cells, CD45RA high CD27+. The CDR3: CASSPLDRGRSEQYF. The sequenced DNA is TGTGCCAGCAGCCCCCTGGACAGGGGGAGGTCCGAGCAGTACTTC.